One sample yielded the 2 T cell receptor beta chains listed below, sequenced in a study of human T cells and chemical hapten exposure. TCRdb fed the RACE reads into MiXCR, producing one record per CDR3 protein. Counted here are tens of thousands of distinct CDR3 sequences, 9.5% to 10% occurring once; the ten biggest clones make up approximately 9.9%. The time point: pre-sensitization, week 0. Treatment described: therapeutic diphenylcyclopropenone sensitization with weekly scalp DPC. The source was whole blood, collected in connection with sensitization to the hapten diphenylcyclopropenone (DPC). These receptors all come from a man aged 40-49 years with alopecia areata. Some clones in this sample may be carry-over from other donors' samples.

The chain employs TRBV7-6 and TRBJ2-7; 12 bases are a match to TRBD2. The V and J ends lost 1 base and 6 bases, in that order; junction bases with no gene match: 10. The CDR3 runs 17 residues. The germline gives CDR1 SGHVS, CDR2 FNYEAQ. For the CDR3, the DNA is TGTGCCAGCAGCTTAGGGACTAGCGGGGCCCTAAGTAGCGAGCAGTACTTC. Translating gives CASSLGTSGALSSEQYF.

J is TRBJ2-1 and V is TRBV29-1; D is perhaps TRBD2 (5 bases). Germline V gene lookup returns CDR1 SQVTM and CDR2 ANQGSEA. The V gene lost 6 bases and the J gene lost 9 bases, with 15 bases spanning the gap. The CDR3 totals 12 residues. CDR3 region: CSVNHREGEQFF. The CDR3 DNA is TGCAGCGTAAACCATCGGGAAGGTGAGCAGTTCTTC.